This TCR beta chain was recovered during a study of T cell repertoires and HLA-DP antigens. Turning to the study itself: DNA input averaged approximately 230 ng in sorted CD137+CD4+ and approximately 1,200 ng in pre-culture CD4+.

As to this clone: Its cognate antigen is unknown.

Study-level points and caveats: Naive and memory CD4+ repertoires were not analysed separately.

Germline CDR1 MDHEN, CDR2 SYDVKM. CDR3 length: 14 residues. V lost 6 bases to trimming and J lost 7 bases; unmatched junction nucleotides: 6. The primer mix covered 54 TRBV segments and 13 TRBJ segments. Repertoires were generated with immunoSEQ multiplex PCR, while TCRdb's copy carries only in-frame clones and drops some. Of about 73,000 clones in the sample, just under 80% were seen once. The sequence derives from a man in his 60s in good health and CMV-seronegative. The chain carries TRBV28 and TRBJ1-6, with 7 bases that match TRBD1. Input material: CD4+ T cells from PBMCs. As DNA, the CDR3 is TGTGCCAGCAGGAAGAGCAGGGGGAATTCACCCCTCCACTTT. Amino acid sequence: CASRKSRGNSPLHF.